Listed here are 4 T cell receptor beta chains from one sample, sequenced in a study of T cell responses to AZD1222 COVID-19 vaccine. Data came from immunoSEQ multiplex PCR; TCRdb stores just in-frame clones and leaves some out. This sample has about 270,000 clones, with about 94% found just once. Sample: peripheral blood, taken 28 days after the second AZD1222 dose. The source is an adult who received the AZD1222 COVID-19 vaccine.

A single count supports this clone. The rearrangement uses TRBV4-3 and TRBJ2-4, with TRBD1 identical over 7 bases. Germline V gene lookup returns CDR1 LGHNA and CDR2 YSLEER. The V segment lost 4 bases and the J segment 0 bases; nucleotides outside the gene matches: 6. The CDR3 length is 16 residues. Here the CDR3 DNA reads TGCGCCAGCAGCCCGACAGGGTTTTTAGCCAAAAACATTCAGTACTTC. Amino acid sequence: CASSPTGFLAKNIQYF.

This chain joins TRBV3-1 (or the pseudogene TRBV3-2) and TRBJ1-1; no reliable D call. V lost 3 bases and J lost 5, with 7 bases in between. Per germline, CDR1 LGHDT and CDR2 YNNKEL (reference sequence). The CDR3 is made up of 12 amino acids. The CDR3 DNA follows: TGTGCCAGCAGCCAGTTGAGGACTGAAGCTTTCTTT. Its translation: CASSQLRTEAFF.

For the CDR3, the DNA is TGTGCCAGCAGTGGGGGGGTATCTAATGAAAAACTGTTTTTT. It codes for CASSGGVSNEKLFF. The gene calls are TRBV28 and TRBJ1-4; D is perhaps TRBD1 (5 bases). The CDR3 consists of 14 residues. Germline-derived CDR1 and CDR2 are MDHEN and SYDVKM. The ends were cut back, 5 bases at V and 3 bases at J, with 10 bases in the middle.

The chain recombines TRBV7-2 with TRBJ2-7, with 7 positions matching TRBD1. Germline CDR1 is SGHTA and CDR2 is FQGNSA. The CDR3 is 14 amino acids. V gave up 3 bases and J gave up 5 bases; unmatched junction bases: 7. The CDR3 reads CASSFYRGKNEQYF. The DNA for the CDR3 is TGTGCCAGCAGCTTCTACAGGGGAAAAAACGAGCAGTACTTC.